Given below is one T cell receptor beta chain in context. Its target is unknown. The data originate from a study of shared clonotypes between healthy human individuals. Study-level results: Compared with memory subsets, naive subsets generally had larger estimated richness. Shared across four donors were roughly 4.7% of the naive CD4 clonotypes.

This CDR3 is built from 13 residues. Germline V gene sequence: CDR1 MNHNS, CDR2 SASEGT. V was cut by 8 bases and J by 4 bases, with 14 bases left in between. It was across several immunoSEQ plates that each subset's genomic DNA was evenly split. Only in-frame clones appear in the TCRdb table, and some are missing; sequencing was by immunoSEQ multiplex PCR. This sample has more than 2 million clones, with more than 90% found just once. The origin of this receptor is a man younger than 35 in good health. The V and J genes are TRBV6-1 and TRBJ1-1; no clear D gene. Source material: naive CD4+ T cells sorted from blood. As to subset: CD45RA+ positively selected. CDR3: CASLGRRSTEAFF. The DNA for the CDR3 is TGTGCCAGCCTCGGGAGGCGAAGCACTGAAGCTTTCTTT.